This TCR beta chain was captured by sequencing in a study of cytomegalovirus exposure and HLA in healthy donors. The germline CDR1 and CDR2 sequences are SGHRS and YFSETQ. The CDR3 runs 15 residues. J was trimmed by 8 bases and V by 2 bases; bases with no gene match: 9. This PCR relied on a set of 60 Vbeta primers and 13 Jbeta primers. Here immunoSEQ multiplex PCR was the method, and the copy in TCRdb shows in-frame clones only, minus some. This table has roughly 170,000 clones, around three quarters appearing once. The source of this sequence is a boy younger than 18 in good health and CMV-seronegative. The sample consisted of PBMCs. The V and J genes are TRBV5-1 and TRBJ1-4; TRBD1 matches 7 bases. CDR3 bases: TGCGCCAGCAGCTTTGCAGGGGGAGACGCCGAAAAACTGTTTTTT. It translates to CASSFAGGDAEKLFF.